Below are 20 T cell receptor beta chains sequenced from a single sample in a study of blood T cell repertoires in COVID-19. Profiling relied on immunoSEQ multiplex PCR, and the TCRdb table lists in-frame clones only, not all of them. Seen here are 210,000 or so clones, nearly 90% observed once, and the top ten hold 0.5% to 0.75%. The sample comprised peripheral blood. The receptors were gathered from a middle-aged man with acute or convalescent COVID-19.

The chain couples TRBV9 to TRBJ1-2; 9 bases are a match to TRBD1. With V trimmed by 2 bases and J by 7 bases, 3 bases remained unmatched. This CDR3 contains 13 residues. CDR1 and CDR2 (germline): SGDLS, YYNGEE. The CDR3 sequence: CASSVTGGRGYTF. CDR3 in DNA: TGTGCCAGCAGCGTTACAGGGGGCCGTGGCTACACCTTC.

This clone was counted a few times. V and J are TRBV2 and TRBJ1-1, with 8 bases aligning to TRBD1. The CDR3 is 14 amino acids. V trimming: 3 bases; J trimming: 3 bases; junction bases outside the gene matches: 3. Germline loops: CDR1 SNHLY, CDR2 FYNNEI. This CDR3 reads CASSERTGYTEAFF. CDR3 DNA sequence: TGTGCCAGCAGTGAGCGGACAGGGTACACTGAAGCTTTCTTT.

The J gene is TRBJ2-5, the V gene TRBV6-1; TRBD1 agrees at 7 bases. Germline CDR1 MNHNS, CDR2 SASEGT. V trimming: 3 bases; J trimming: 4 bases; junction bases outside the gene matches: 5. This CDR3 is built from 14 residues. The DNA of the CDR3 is TGTGCCAGCAGTGAGATCAGGACAGGAGAGACCCAGTACTTC. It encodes CASSEIRTGETQYF.

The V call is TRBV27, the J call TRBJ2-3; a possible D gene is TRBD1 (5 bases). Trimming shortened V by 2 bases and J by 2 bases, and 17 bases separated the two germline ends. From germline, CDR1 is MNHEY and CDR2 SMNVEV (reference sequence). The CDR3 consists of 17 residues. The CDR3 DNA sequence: TGTGCCAGCAGTTTACGGCCAGGGAAATCACTCACAGATACGCAGTATTTT. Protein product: CASSLRPGKSLTDTQYF.

In DNA, the CDR3 is TGTGCCAGCAGTGAATGGGAGAGCAATCAGCCCCAGCATTTT. It translates to CASSEWESNQPQHF. This chain connects TRBV25-1 to TRBJ1-5; D unclear. Germline V gene data show CDR1 as MGHDK and CDR2 as SYGVNS. The CDR3 covers 14 residues. V lost 1 base to trimming and J lost 1 base, with 5 bases between them.

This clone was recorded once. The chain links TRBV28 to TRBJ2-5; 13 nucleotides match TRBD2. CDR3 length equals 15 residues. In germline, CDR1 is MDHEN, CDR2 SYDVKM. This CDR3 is CAAVGLAGYQETQYF. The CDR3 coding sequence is TGTGCAGCGGTGGGACTAGCGGGGTACCAAGAGACCCAGTACTTC.

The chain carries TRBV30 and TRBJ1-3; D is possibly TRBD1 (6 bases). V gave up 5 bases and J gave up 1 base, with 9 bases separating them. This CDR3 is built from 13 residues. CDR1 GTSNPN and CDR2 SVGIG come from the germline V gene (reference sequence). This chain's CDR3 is CAWAQGSGNTIYF. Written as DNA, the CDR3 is TGTGCCTGGGCACAGGGATCTGGAAACACCATATATTTT.

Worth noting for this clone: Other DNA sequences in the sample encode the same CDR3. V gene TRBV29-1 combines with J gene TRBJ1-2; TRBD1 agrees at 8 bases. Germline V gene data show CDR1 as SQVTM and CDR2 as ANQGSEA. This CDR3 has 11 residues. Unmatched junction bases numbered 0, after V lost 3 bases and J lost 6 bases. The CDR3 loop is CSVEDRDGYTF. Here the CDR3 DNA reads TGCAGCGTTGAGGACAGGGATGGCTACACCTTC.

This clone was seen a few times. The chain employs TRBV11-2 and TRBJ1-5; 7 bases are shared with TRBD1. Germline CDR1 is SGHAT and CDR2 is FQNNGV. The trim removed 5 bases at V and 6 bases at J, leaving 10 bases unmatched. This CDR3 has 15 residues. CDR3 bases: TGTGCCAGCAGCCGGGCGGCCAGGGGGGTTCAGCCCCAGCATTTT. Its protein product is CASSRAARGVQPQHF. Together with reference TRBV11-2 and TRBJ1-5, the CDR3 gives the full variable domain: EAGVAQSPRYKIIEKRQSVAFWCNPISGHATLYWYQQILGQGPKLLIQFQNNGVVDDSQLPKDRFSAERLKGVDSTLKIQPAKLEDSAVYLCASSRAARGVQPQHFGDGTRLSIL.

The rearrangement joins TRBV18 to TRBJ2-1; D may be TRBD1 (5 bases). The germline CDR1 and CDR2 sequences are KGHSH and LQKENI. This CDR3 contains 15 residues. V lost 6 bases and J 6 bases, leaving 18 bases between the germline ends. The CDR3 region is CASSLGHPPGNEQFF. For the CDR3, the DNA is TGTGCCAGCTCGTTAGGACATCCCCCGGGCAATGAGCAGTTCTTC.

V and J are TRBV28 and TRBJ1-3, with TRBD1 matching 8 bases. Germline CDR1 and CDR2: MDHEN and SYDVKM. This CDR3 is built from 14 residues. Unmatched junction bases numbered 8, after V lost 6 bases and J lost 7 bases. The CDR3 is CASRSPGQANTIYF. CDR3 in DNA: TGTGCCAGCAGGTCACCGGGACAGGCTAACACCATATATTTT.

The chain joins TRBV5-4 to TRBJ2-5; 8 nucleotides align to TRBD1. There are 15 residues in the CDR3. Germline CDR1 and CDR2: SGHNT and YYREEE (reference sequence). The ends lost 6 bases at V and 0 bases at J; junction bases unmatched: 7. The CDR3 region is CASNAGGSYQETQYF. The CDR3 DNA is TGTGCCAGCAACGCAGGGGGCTCGTACCAAGAGACCCAGTACTTC.

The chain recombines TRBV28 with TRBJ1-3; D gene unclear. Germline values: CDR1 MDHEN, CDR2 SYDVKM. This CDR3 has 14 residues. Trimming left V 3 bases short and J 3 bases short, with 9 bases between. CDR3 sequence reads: CASSLTGDGNTIYF. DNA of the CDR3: TGTGCCAGCAGTTTGACCGGGGATGGAAACACCATATATTTT.

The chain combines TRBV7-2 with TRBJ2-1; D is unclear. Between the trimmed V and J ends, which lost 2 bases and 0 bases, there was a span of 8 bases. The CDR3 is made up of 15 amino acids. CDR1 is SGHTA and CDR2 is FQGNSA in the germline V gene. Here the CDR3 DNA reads TGTGCCAGCAGCTTAACGCGTAGCTCCTACAATGAGCAGTTCTTC. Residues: CASSLTRSSYNEQFF.

For the CDR3, the DNA is TGTGCCAGCAGGAGGGACAGCTCCTACAATGAGCAGTTCTTC. The encoded protein is CASRRDSSYNEQFF. The chain links TRBV2 to TRBJ2-1; 7 bases agree with TRBD1. Germline V lookup: CDR1 SNHLY, CDR2 FYNNEI. This CDR3 has 14 residues. V lost 6 bases to trimming and J lost 0 bases; unmatched junction nucleotides: 2. Supplemented by reference TRBV2 and TRBJ2-1, the full variable domain reads EPEVTQTPSHQVTQMGQEVILRCVPISNHLYFYWYRQILGQKVEFLVSFYNNEISEKSEIFDDQFSVERPDGSNFTLKIRSTKLEDSAMYFCASRRDSSYNEQFFGPGTRLTVL.

The CDR3 region is CARSFRSQGALGPQHF. The CDR3 DNA is TGTGCCAGAAGCTTCCGGAGCCAAGGGGCCCTCGGGCCCCAGCATTTT. The rearrangement joins TRBV5-3 to TRBJ1-5; the D gene is possibly TRBD1 (5 bases). TRBV5-3 carries the ORF label, with uncertain function. This CDR3 has 16 amino acids. Trimming cost V 2 bases and J 9 bases, with 21 bases left between them.

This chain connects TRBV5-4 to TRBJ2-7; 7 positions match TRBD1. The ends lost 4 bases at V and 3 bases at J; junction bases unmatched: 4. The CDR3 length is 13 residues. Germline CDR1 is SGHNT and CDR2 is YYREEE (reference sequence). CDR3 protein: CASSRRQGYEQYV. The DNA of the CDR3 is TGTGCCAGCAGCCGCCGACAGGGCTACGAGCAGTACGTC.

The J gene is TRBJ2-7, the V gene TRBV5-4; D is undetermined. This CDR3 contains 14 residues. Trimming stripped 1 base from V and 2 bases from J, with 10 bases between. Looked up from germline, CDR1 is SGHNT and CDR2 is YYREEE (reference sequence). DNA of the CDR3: TGTGCCAGCAGCTTGTTCAACAGTCCCTACGAGCAGTACTTC. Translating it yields CASSLFNSPYEQYF.

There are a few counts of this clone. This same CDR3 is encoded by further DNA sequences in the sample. CDR3 sequence (DNA): TGTGCCAGCAGTCTGGGCAGGGGATATGGCTACACCTTC. It translates to CASSLGRGYGYTF. The chain carries TRBV28 and TRBJ1-2; TRBD1 is a possible D gene (6 bases). Germline V lookup: CDR1 MDHEN, CDR2 SYDVKM. CDR3 length: 13 residues. V was pared by 5 bases and J by 5 bases, with 12 bases between.

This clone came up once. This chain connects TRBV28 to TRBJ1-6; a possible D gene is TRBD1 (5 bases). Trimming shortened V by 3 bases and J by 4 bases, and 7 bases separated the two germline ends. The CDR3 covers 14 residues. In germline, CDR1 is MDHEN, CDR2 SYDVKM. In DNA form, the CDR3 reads TGTGCCAGCAGTTTTTCAGGGTATAATTCACCCCTCCACTTT. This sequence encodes CASSFSGYNSPLHF.